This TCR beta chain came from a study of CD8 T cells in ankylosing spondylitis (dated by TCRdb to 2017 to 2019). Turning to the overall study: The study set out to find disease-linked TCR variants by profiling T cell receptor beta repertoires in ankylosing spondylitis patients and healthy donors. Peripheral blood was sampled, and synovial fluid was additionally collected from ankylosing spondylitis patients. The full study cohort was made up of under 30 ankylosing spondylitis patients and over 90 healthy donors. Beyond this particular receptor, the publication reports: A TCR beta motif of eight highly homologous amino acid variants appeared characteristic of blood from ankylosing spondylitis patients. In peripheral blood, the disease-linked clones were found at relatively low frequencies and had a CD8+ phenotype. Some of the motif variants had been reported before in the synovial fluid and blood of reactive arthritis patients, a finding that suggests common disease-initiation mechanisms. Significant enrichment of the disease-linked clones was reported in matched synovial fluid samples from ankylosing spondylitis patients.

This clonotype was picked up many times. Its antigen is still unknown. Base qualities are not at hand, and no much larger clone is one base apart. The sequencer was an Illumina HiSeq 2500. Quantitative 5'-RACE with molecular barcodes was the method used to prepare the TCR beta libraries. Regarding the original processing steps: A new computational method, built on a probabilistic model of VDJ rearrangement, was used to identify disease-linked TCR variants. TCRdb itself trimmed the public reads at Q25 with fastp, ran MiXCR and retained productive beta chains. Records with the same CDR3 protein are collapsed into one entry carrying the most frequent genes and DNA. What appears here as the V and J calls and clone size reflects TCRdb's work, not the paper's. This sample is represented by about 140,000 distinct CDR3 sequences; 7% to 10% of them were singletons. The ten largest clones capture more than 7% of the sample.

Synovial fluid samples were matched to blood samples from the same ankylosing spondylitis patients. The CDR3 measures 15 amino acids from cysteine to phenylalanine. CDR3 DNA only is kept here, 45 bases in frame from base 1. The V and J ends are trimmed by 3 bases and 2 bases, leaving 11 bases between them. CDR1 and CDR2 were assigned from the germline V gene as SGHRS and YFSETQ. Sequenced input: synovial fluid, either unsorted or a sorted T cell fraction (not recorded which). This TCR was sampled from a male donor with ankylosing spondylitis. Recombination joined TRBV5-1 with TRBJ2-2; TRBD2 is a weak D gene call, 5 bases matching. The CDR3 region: CASSSAASNTGELFF. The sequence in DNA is TGCGCCAGCAGCTCAGCGGCGAGTAACACCGGGGAGCTGTTTTTT. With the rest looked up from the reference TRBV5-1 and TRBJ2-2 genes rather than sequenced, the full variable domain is KAGVTQTPRYLIKTRGQQVTLSCSPISGHRSVSWYQQTPGQGLQFLFEYFSETQRNKGNFPGRFSGRQFSNSRSEMNVSTLELGDSALYLCASSSAASNTGELFFGEGSRLTVL.